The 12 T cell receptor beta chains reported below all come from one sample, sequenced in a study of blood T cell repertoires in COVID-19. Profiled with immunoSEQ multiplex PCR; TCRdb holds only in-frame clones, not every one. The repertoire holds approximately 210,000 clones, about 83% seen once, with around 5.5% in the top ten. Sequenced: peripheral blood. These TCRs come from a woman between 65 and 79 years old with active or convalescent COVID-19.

CDR3 loop: CASSFSGGAGYGYTF. For the CDR3, the DNA is TGCGCCAGCAGCTTCTCAGGGGGCGCAGGCTATGGCTACACCTTC. V and J are TRBV5-1 and TRBJ1-2; 8 nucleotides agree with TRBD1. The trim removed 2 bases at V and 4 bases at J, leaving 7 bases unmatched. This CDR3 has 15 residues. Germline V gene data show CDR1 as SGHRS and CDR2 as YFSETQ.

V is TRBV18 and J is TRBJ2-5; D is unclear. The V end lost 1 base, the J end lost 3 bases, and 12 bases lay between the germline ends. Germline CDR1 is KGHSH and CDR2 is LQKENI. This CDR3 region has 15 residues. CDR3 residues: CASSPLIVREETQYF. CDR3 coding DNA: TGTGCCAGCTCACCACTAATAGTTCGAGAAGAGACCCAGTACTTC.

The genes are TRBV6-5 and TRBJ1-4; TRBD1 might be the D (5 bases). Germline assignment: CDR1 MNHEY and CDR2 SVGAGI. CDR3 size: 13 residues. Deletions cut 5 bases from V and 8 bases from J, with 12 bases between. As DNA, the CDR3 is TGTGCCAGCAGTAAGTCCCGGGGGGAAAAACTGTTTTTT. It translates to CASSKSRGEKLFF.

CDR3 nucleotide sequence: TGCGCCAGCAGCTCCCTGTACCAAGAGACCCAGTACTTC. Its protein product is CASSSLYQETQYF. The rearrangement joins TRBV5-1 to TRBJ2-5, with D hard to call. Deletions cut 3 bases from V and 0 bases from J, with 6 bases between. Per the germline V gene, CDR1 is SGHRS and CDR2 is YFSETQ. The CDR3 covers 13 residues. The full variable domain, with the rest looked up from reference TRBV5-1 and TRBJ2-5, is KAGVTQTPRYLIKTRGQQVTLSCSPISGHRSVSWYQQTPGQGLQFLFEYFSETQRNKGNFPGRFSGRQFSNSRSEMNVSTLELGDSALYLCASSSLYQETQYFGPGTRLLVL.

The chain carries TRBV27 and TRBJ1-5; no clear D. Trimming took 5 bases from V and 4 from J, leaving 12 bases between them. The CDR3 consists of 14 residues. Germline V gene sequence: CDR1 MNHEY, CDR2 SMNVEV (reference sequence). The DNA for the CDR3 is TGTGCCAGCAGTATGGATGTCGGGAATCAGCCCCAGCATTTT. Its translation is CASSMDVGNQPQHF.

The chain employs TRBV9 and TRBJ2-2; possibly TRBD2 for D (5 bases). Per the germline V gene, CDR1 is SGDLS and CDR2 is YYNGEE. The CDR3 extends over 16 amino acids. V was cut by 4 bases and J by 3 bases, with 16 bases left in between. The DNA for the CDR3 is TGTGCCAGCAGCTCCCCCGGACTTTTCGACACCGGGGAGCTGTTTTTT. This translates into CASSSPGLFDTGELFF.

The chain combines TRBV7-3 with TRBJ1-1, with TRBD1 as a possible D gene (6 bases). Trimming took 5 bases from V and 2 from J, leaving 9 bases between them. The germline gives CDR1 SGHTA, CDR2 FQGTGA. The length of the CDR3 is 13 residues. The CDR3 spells CASSPDSNTEAFF. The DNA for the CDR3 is TGTGCCAGCAGCCCGGACAGCAACACTGAAGCTTTCTTT.

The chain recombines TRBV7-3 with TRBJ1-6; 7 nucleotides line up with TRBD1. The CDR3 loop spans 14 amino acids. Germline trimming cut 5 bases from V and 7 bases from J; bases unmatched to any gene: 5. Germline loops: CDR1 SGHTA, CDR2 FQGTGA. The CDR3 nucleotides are TGTGCCAGCAGCCTGGGACAGACCAATTCACCCCTCCACTTT. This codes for CASSLGQTNSPLHF.

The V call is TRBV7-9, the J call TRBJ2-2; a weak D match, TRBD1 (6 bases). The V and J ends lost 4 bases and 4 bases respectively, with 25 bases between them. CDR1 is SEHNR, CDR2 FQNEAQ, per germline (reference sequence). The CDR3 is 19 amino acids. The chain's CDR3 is CASSSKVSSGHTSTGELFF. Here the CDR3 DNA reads TGTGCCAGCAGCTCAAAGGTTTCGTCGGGACACACTTCCACCGGGGAGCTGTTTTTT.

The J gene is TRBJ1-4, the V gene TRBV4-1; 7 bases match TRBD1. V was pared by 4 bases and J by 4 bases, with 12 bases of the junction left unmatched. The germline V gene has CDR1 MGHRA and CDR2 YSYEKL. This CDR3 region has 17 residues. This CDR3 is CASSRRVQGNGNEKLFF. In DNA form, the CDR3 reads TGCGCCAGCAGCCGACGGGTACAGGGGAACGGTAATGAAAAACTGTTTTTT.

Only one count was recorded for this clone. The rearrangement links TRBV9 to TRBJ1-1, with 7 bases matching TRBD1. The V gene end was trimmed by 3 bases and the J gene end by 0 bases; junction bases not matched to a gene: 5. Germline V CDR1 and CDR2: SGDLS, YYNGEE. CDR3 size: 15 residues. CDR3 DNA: TGTGCCAGCAGCGCTGAGGACAGGCTGAACACTGAAGCTTTCTTT. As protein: CASSAEDRLNTEAFF.

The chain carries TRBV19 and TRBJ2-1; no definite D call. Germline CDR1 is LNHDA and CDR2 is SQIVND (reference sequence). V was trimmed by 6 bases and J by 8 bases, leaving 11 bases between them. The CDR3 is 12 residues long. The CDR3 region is CASRSFEYEQFF. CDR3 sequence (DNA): TGTGCCAGTAGGTCATTCGAGTATGAGCAGTTCTTC.